A selection of T cell receptor beta chains follows, all from one sample in a study of T cell changes during pregnancy in multiple sclerosis. The data were produced by immunoSEQ multiplex PCR, yet TCRdb's version contains in-frame clones alone and is incomplete. This repertoire shows some 90,000 clones, 92% found once; its top ten account for about 1.6%. Material: peripheral blood, obtained in the first trimester of pregnancy. The origin of the receptors is a female donor with multiple sclerosis, enrolled in a pregnancy study. The CDR3 runs from the conserved cysteine through the conserved F or W. A D gene is named only where the DNA matches it firmly. The size of a clone is reported for some rows only, either as once, few or many, or as a class for expanded clones.

v_gene	abundance	j_gene	d_gene	CDR3aa	CDR3nt
TRBV4-1	NA	TRBJ1-1	TRBD1	CASSPRLTGATEAFF	TGCGCCAGCAGCCCACGACTAACAGGGGCCACTGAAGCTTTCTTT
TRBV5-6	NA	TRBJ2-1	TRBD2	CASSKIIAGVPVNEQFF	TGTGCCAGCAGCAAAATTATAGCGGGAGTTCCCGTCAATGAGCAGTTCTTC
TRBV30	NA	TRBJ2-1	NA	CAWSVLASSYNEQFF	TGTGCCTGGAGTGTTTTAGCGAGCTCCTACAATGAGCAGTTCTTC
TRBV11-3	NA	TRBJ2-1	TRBD1	CASSLRAQGAKNEQFF	TGTGCCAGCAGCTTACGAGCACAGGGGGCGAAGAATGAGCAGTTCTTC
TRBV11-2	NA	TRBJ2-7	TRBD2	CASSPSGSSYEQYF	TGTGCCAGCAGCCCCAGCGGGAGCTCCTACGAGCAGTACTTC
TRBV2	NA	TRBJ2-3	TRBD2	CASYLSLAGELNTQYF	TGTGCCAGCTACCTGTCACTAGCGGGAGAGTTAAATACGCAGTATTTT
TRBV5-1	once	TRBJ2-7	TRBD2	CASRLLAANSYEQYF	TGCGCCAGCAGACTACTAGCGGCTAACTCCTACGAGCAGTACTTC
TRBV5-1	NA	TRBJ1-1	NA	CASSLTGTHTEAFF	TGCGCCAGCAGCTTGACCGGGACACACACTGAAGCTTTCTTT
TRBV25-1	NA	TRBJ2-7	TRBD1	CASGTGEPSYEQYF	TGTGCCAGCGGAACAGGGGAGCCCTCCTACGAGCAGTACTTC
TRBV6-1	NA	TRBJ1-2	NA	CASSEGLGPYGYTF	TGTGCCAGCAGTGAAGGCCTGGGCCCCTATGGCTACACCTTC
TRBV5-5	NA	TRBJ2-1	TRBD1	CASSPDRVYNEQFF	TGTGCCAGCAGCCCCGACAGGGTGTACAATGAGCAGTTCTTC
TRBV27	once	TRBJ1-2	TRBD1	CASSSGTGNTF	TGTGCCAGCAGTTCGGGGACAGGCAACACCTTC
TRBV29-1	NA	TRBJ2-1	TRBD2	CSVEDPSGNYNEQFF	TGCAGCGTTGAAGATCCGAGCGGGAACTACAATGAGCAGTTCTTC
TRBV7-8	NA	TRBJ2-7	NA	CASSPSRAEQYF	TGTGCCAGCAGCCCATCCAGGGCTGAGCAGTACTTC
TRBV7-9	NA	TRBJ1-2	NA	CASSPPGSHLYGYTF	TGTGCCAGCAGCCCTCCTGGGAGCCACCTCTATGGCTACACCTTC
TRBV29-1	NA	TRBJ2-7	TRBD2	CSVGGGRARYEQYF	TGCAGCGTTGGTGGCGGGAGGGCCAGATACGAGCAGTACTTC
TRBV2	NA	TRBJ1-1	NA	CASRPKQGSTEAFF	TGTGCCAGCAGGCCAAAACAGGGATCAACTGAAGCTTTCTTT
TRBV11-2	once	TRBJ2-7	NA	CASSQGTAYSYEQYF	TGTGCCAGCAGCCAAGGGACTGCCTATTCCTACGAGCAGTACTTC
TRBV10-3	NA	TRBJ1-1	TRBD1	CAIRETGSNTEAFF	TGTGCCATCAGGGAGACAGGGAGCAACACTGAAGCTTTCTTT
TRBV27	NA	TRBJ2-7	NA	CASSWSGSSYEQYF	TGTGCCAGCAGTTGGAGCGGAAGCTCCTACGAGCAGTACTTC
TRBV19	NA	TRBJ1-1	TRBD1	CASSPFGTENTEAFF	TGTGCCAGTAGTCCCTTCGGGACAGAGAACACTGAAGCTTTCTTT
TRBV29-1	NA	TRBJ1-1	NA	CSVSQQGFNTEAFF	TGCAGCGTCAGCCAACAGGGTTTTAATACTGAAGCTTTCTTT
TRBV5-1	NA	TRBJ2-1	TRBD2	CASSLAPGTSGNEQFF	TGCGCCAGCAGCTTGGCCCCCGGGACTAGTGGCAATGAGCAGTTCTTC
TRBV4-3	NA	TRBJ2-1	TRBD2	CASSQDRMAGAYNEQFF	TGCGCCAGCAGCCAAGATAGGATGGCGGGAGCCTACAATGAGCAGTTCTTC
TRBV27	NA	TRBJ1-4	TRBD1	CASSPTGTGGEKLFF	TGTGCCAGCAGTCCAACCGGGACAGGAGGAGAAAAACTGTTTTTT
TRBV15	NA	TRBJ2-7	NA	CATSRSDSGAPEQYF	TGTGCCACCAGCAGATCCGATTCAGGGGCCCCCGAGCAGTACTTC
TRBV5-4	NA	TRBJ2-7	NA	CASSLAGGSYEQYF	TGTGCCAGCAGCTTGGCCGGGGGATCTTACGAGCAGTACTTC
TRBV27	once	TRBJ2-7	NA	CASSLLGGSYEQYF	TGTGCCAGCAGTTTGCTCGGAGGCTCCTACGAGCAGTACTTC
TRBV6-1	NA	TRBJ2-3	NA	CASSAMSTSTDTQYF	TGTGCCAGCAGTGCGATGTCCACTAGCACAGATACGCAGTATTTT
TRBV9	NA	TRBJ1-1	TRBD1	CASSELDRGIPEAFF	TGTGCCAGCAGCGAGCTAGACAGGGGAATCCCTGAAGCTTTCTTT
TRBV9	NA	TRBJ2-1	TRBD2	CASSLSGRGADEQFF	TGTGCCAGCAGCCTTAGCGGGAGAGGGGCGGATGAGCAGTTCTTC
TRBV18	NA	TRBJ2-1	TRBD2	CASSLSIAGVNNEQFF	TGTGCCAGCTCGCTTTCGATAGCGGGAGTGAACAATGAGCAGTTCTTC
TRBV7-9	NA	TRBJ2-5	TRBD2	CASSSGRLAGLGQETQYF	TGTGCCAGCAGCTCGGGCCGACTAGCCGGATTGGGACAAGAGACCCAGTACTTC
TRBV4-1	NA	TRBJ1-2	NA	CASSQVFQGGDYGYTF	TGCGCCAGCAGCCAAGTCTTCCAAGGGGGGGACTATGGCTACACCTTC